Each of the 25 T cell receptor beta chains below was sequenced from the same sample in a study of blood T cell repertoires in COVID-19 (TCRdb year 2020). Library generation was performed with the immunoSEQ multiplex PCR assay. The immuneACCESS repertoire file appears here via TCRdb, limited to in-frame rearrangements. These files lack a portion of the clones; in checked studies, under half of the deficit traces to unresolved V genes, and the cause of the others is not known. In all, the sample holds under 90,000 clones, and around 75% of those were seen once. The ten largest clonotypes hold roughly 15% of the sample. The sample comprised peripheral blood. The source is a woman at least 80 years old with active or convalescent COVID-19.

The chain carries TRBV2 and TRBJ1-1; possible D gene TRBD1, 6 bases. V lost 2 bases and J lost 7, with 11 bases in between. The CDR3 contains 13 residues. Looked up from germline, CDR1 is SNHLY and CDR2 is FYNNEI. CDR3 nucleotide sequence: TGTGCCAGCAGTGAAATGGGACAAGGTGAAGCTTTCTTT. Its protein product is CASSEMGQGEAFF.

The chain recombines TRBV18 with TRBJ2-3; no reliable D call. Trimming removed 5 bases from V and 2 bases from J, with 11 bases in between. This CDR3 spans 14 amino acids. The germline V gene has CDR1 KGHSH and CDR2 LQKENI. CDR3 protein: CASSFRSYTDTQYF. CDR3 coding DNA: TGTGCCAGCTCATTTAGGAGTTACACAGATACGCAGTATTTT.

The chain couples TRBV4-3 to TRBJ2-3; 13 bases match TRBD2. The CDR3 is 18 residues long. From germline, CDR1 is LGHNA and CDR2 YSLEER. The trim removed 3 bases at V and 2 bases at J, leaving 8 bases unmatched. The CDR3 DNA follows: TGCGCCAGCAGCCAGTTATACGGACTAGCGGGGGCCACAGATACGCAGTATTTT. This gives the protein CASSQLYGLAGATDTQYF.

The J gene is TRBJ1-1, the V gene TRBV10-3; D perhaps matches TRBD1 (5 bases). The CDR3 has 12 residues. CDR1 is ENHRY and CDR2 is SYGVKD in the germline V gene. V was cut by 8 bases and J by 5 bases, with 12 bases left in between. CDR3 sequence: CAIGGVETEAFF. The CDR3 bases are TGTGCCATCGGGGGGGTGGAGACTGAAGCTTTCTTT.

J is TRBJ1-2 and V is TRBV3-1 (or the pseudogene TRBV3-2); 9 bases fit TRBD1. This CDR3 contains 15 residues. Germline CDR1 is LGHDT and CDR2 is YNNKEL (reference sequence). V gave up 5 bases and J gave up 3 bases; unmatched junction bases: 7. CDR3: CASSFPGQGYYGYTF. As DNA, the CDR3 is TGTGCCAGCAGCTTTCCGGGACAGGGTTACTATGGCTACACCTTC.

For this clone: The same CDR3 is also encoded by other DNA sequences in this sample. The rearrangement joins TRBV10-3 to TRBJ1-2, with D uncertain. This CDR3 is built from 13 residues. V lost 3 bases and J lost 0, with 5 bases in between. In germline, CDR1 is ENHRY, CDR2 SYGVKD. The CDR3 spells CAISDAANYGYTF. CDR3 nucleotide sequence: TGTGCCATCAGTGATGCAGCTAACTATGGCTACACCTTC.

The chain links TRBV18 to TRBJ1-1; the D is unclear. V was trimmed by 3 bases and J by 4 bases, leaving 9 bases between them. There are 13 residues in the CDR3. The germline V gene encodes CDR1 KGHSH and CDR2 LQKENI. The CDR3 DNA is TGTGCCAGCTCACCGGTACCGGGCACTGAAGCTTTCTTT. Its protein is CASSPVPGTEAFF. Variable domain in full (rest from reference TRBV18 and TRBJ1-1): NAGVMQNPRHLVRRRGQEARLRCSPMKGHSHVYWYRQLPEEGLKFMVYLQKENIIDESGMPKERFSAEFPKEGPSILRIQQVVRGDSAAYFCASSPVPGTEAFFGQGTRLTVV.

This clone was seen a few times. The chain links TRBV9 to TRBJ1-1; possibly TRBD1 for D (5 bases). Germline lookup yields CDR1 SGDLS and CDR2 YYNGEE. V shed 4 bases and J shed 5 bases, with 21 bases lying between them. This CDR3 region has 16 residues. The CDR3, as DNA: TGTGCCAGCAGCATCCTCGCGGACCCCGGGGGGACTGAAGCTTTCTTT. It translates to CASSILADPGGTEAFF. The full variable domain, completed using reference TRBV9 and TRBJ1-1, is DSGVTQTPKHLITATGQRVTLRCSPRSGDLSVYWYQQSLDQGLQFLIQYYNGEERAKGNILERFSAQQFPDLHSELNLSSLELGDSALYFCASSILADPGGTEAFFGQGTRLTVV.

V and J are TRBV7-2 and TRBJ2-5; no reliable D call. This CDR3 spans 14 amino acids. The V and J ends lost 4 bases and 3 bases respectively, with 12 bases between them. CDR1 SGHTA and CDR2 FQGNSA come from the germline V gene. The CDR3 reads CASSSLHREETQYF. The CDR3 DNA follows: TGTGCCAGCAGCTCGCTCCACCGCGAAGAGACCCAGTACTTC. Combining the CDR3 with reference TRBV7-2 and TRBJ2-5 gives the whole variable domain GAGVSQSPSNKVTEKGKDVELRCDPISGHTALYWYRQSLGQGLEFLIYFQGNSAPDKSGLPSDRFSAERTGGSVSTLTIQRTQQEDSAVYLCASSSLHREETQYFGPGTRLLVL.

J is TRBJ2-5 and V is TRBV9; 8 positions agree with TRBD2. The CDR3 has 17 amino acids. J gave up 1 base and V 0 bases, and 8 bases lay outside the gene matches. Germline CDR1 SGDLS, CDR2 YYNGEE. CDR3 amino acids: CASSVAITAGVQETQYF. CDR3 coding DNA: TGTGCCAGCAGCGTAGCCATCACAGCGGGAGTCCAAGAGACCCAGTACTTC.

The chain carries TRBV7-2 and TRBJ2-2; D is undetermined. Trimming stripped 1 base from V and 7 bases from J, with 13 bases between. This CDR3 is 15 amino acids long. Germline CDR1 SGHTA, CDR2 FQGNSA. This CDR3 reads CASSLEGAYHGELFF. As DNA, the CDR3 is TGTGCCAGCAGCTTAGAAGGAGCCTACCACGGGGAGCTGTTTTTT.

The V and J genes are TRBV4-2 and TRBJ1-1; a possible D gene is TRBD1 (5 bases). Per the germline V gene, CDR1 is LGHNA and CDR2 is YNFKEQ. The CDR3 runs 14 residues. The ends were cut back, 4 bases at V and 1 base at J, with 10 bases in the middle. The CDR3 spells CASSRGGENTEAFF. The CDR3 DNA sequence: TGTGCCAGCAGCCGGGGCGGCGAGAACACTGAAGCTTTCTTT.

Here the CDR3 DNA reads TGTGCCAGCAATCGCCCCGGCTCGGGGCAGCCCCAGCATTTT. Encoded protein: CASNRPGSGQPQHF. The chain combines TRBV6-1 with TRBJ1-5; no firm D call. Trimming cost V 7 bases and J 7 bases, with 17 bases left between them. CDR1 MNHNS and CDR2 SASEGT come from the germline V gene. The CDR3 contains 14 residues.

This clone has more than one count but fewer than ten. The J gene is TRBJ1-1, the V gene TRBV11-1; 7 bases match TRBD1. This CDR3 region has 13 residues. Germline V lookup: CDR1 SGHAT, CDR2 FQDESV (reference sequence). V was clipped by 2 bases and J by 5 bases; unmatched bases: 2. Here the CDR3 reads CASSLLRGTEAFF. CDR3 DNA: TGTGCCAGCAGCTTACTCAGGGGGACTGAAGCTTTCTTT.

V usage is TRBV30 and J usage is TRBJ1-5; a weak D match, TRBD1 (5 bases). From germline, CDR1 is GTSNPN and CDR2 SVGIG (reference sequence). V was cut by 0 bases and J by 8 bases, with 11 bases left in between. This CDR3 contains 13 residues. CDR3 sequence: CAWSVGGWEPQHF. In DNA, the CDR3 is TGTGCCTGGAGTGTGGGGGGGTGGGAGCCCCAGCATTTT.

This clone was seen a handful of times. V is TRBV5-1 and J is TRBJ1-4; D is possibly TRBD1 (6 bases). The length of the CDR3 is 14 residues. V gave up 0 bases and J gave up 8 bases, with 11 bases separating them. Germline assignment: CDR1 SGHRS and CDR2 YFSETQ. As DNA, the CDR3 is TGCGCCAGCAGCTTGGACAGGGAAGAGGAAAAACTGTTTTTT. Its protein product is CASSLDREEEKLFF.

The genes are TRBV7-2 and TRBJ2-2; D is perhaps TRBD1 (6 bases). This CDR3 region has 15 residues. With 5 bases removed from V and 3 bases from J, the gap between germline ends came to 13 bases. Looked up from germline, CDR1 is SGHTA and CDR2 is FQGNSA. The chain's CDR3 is CASSPYRTDTGELFF. The DNA of the CDR3 is TGTGCCAGCAGCCCATATCGGACAGACACCGGGGAGCTGTTTTTT.

The chain carries TRBV9 and TRBJ2-1; TRBD1 agrees at 9 bases. V lost 3 bases, J lost 9 bases, and 7 bases stayed unmatched. The CDR3 is 14 amino acids. Germline values: CDR1 SGDLS, CDR2 YYNGEE. The CDR3 DNA reads as TGTGCCAGCAGCGCGGGACAGGGAGAAGGTGAGCAGTTCTTC. Translated, it gives CASSAGQGEGEQFF.

V is TRBV18 and J is TRBJ1-4, with TRBD1 matching over 7 bases. J lost 4 bases, V lost 3 bases, and 2 bases had no gene match. The CDR3 totals 14 residues. CDR1 is KGHSH, CDR2 LQKENI, per germline. CDR3 in amino acids: CASSPGTDNEKLFF. CDR3 nucleotide sequence: TGTGCCAGCTCACCCGGGACAGATAATGAAAAACTGTTTTTT.

This clone was observed a single time. CDR3 loop: CASSQDLGGQGGVATNEKLFF. The DNA of the CDR3 is TGCGCCAGCAGCCAAGATCTAGGGGGACAGGGCGGGGTTGCAACTAATGAAAAACTGTTTTTT. The V and J genes are TRBV4-3 and TRBJ1-4, with 9 bases aligning to TRBD1. The CDR3 loop spans 21 amino acids. From germline, CDR1 is LGHNA and CDR2 YSLEER. J was trimmed by 0 bases and V by 0 bases; bases with no gene match: 14.

The V and J genes are TRBV5-1 and TRBJ2-5, with 15 bases matching TRBD2. V shed 0 bases and J 5 bases; nucleotides not matched to a gene: 5. Germline loops: CDR1 SGHRS, CDR2 YFSETQ. The CDR3 runs to 17 residues. The CDR3 spells CASSLGGLAGGLETQYF. The CDR3 DNA follows: TGCGCCAGCAGCTTGGGTGGACTAGCGGGGGGGCTGGAGACCCAGTACTTC.

J is TRBJ2-7 and V is TRBV6-6; 7 bases match TRBD1. Unmatched junction bases numbered 13, after V lost 7 bases and J lost 7 bases. The CDR3 spans 14 residues. The germline CDR1 and CDR2 sequences are MNHNY and SVGAGI (reference sequence). This CDR3 reads CASTPGRGKGEQYF. CDR3 sequence (DNA): TGTGCCAGCACCCCCGGCAGGGGGAAGGGGGAGCAGTACTTC.

The chain joins TRBV7-9 to TRBJ1-1; D uncertain. The germline CDR1 and CDR2 sequences are SEHNR and FQNEAQ (reference sequence). Trimming stripped 3 bases from V and 0 bases from J, with 8 bases between. This CDR3 is 14 amino acids long. CDR3 sequence reads: CASSLEGLNTEAFF. CDR3 coding DNA: TGTGCCAGCAGCTTGGAGGGATTGAACACTGAAGCTTTCTTT. Combining the CDR3 with reference TRBV7-9 and TRBJ1-1 gives the whole variable domain DTGVSQNPRHKITKRGQNVTFRCDPISEHNRLYWYRQTLGQGPEFLTYFQNEAQLEKSRLLSDRFSAERPKGSFSTLEIQRTEQGDSAMYLCASSLEGLNTEAFFGQGTRLTVV.

This clone was counted between two and nine times. The chain is built from TRBV7-2 and TRBJ2-3; 8 nucleotides match TRBD2. Per germline, CDR1 SGHTA and CDR2 FQGNSA. This CDR3 comprises 16 residues. Trimming took 1 base from V and 7 from J; bases not matched to a gene: 10. CDR3 in amino acids: CASSLVAGGAENTQYF. CDR3 coding DNA: TGTGCCAGCAGCTTAGTTGCCGGGGGGGCCGAAAATACGCAGTATTTT. Full variable domain (remainder filled in from reference TRBV7-2 and TRBJ2-3): GAGVSQSPSNKVTEKGKDVELRCDPISGHTALYWYRQSLGQGLEFLIYFQGNSAPDKSGLPSDRFSAERTGGSVSTLTIQRTQQEDSAVYLCASSLVAGGAENTQYFGPGTRLTVL.

V gene TRBV28 combines with J gene TRBJ1-4; D call uncertain. The V end was cut by 5 bases, the J end by 6 bases, with 13 bases between. CDR1 and CDR2 from the germline V gene are MDHEN and SYDVKM. The CDR3 length is 14 residues. As DNA, the CDR3 is TGTGCCAGCAGTCCCGGCGGGGTTGATGAAAAACTGTTTTTT. Protein: CASSPGGVDEKLFF.